Shown below are 4 T cell receptor beta chains from a single sample sequenced in a study of cytomegalovirus exposure and HLA in healthy donors. Only in-frame clones appear in the TCRdb table, and some are missing; sequencing was by immunoSEQ multiplex PCR. This sample has more than 85,000 clones, with roughly 90% found just once. Source material: PBMCs. These receptors came from a young woman in good health and CMV-seronegative.

The rearrangement uses TRBV6-5 and TRBJ2-7; the D gene is possibly TRBD1 (6 bases). Germline lookup yields CDR1 MNHEY and CDR2 SVGAGI. V was shortened by 6 bases and J by 2 bases, with 14 bases between the two germline ends. The CDR3 is 14 residues long. CDR3 sequence (DNA): TGTGCCAGCAGCAGGGGCCACGGAACCTACGAGCAGTACTTC. It yields the protein CASSRGHGTYEQYF.

The CDR3 DNA follows: TGCAGCGTCGTAGGTGACAGGGTTCGGGGCTACGAGCAGTACTTC. As protein: CSVVGDRVRGYEQYF. The chain carries TRBV29-1 and TRBJ2-7; 7 nucleotides agree with TRBD1. The CDR3 loop spans 15 amino acids. V shed 6 bases, J shed 3 bases, and the junction held 14 bases outside the gene matches. The germline V gene encodes CDR1 SQVTM and CDR2 ANQGSEA.

V gene TRBV10-2 combines with J gene TRBJ2-1; 7 bases match TRBD1. The V gene end was trimmed by 6 bases and the J gene end by 5 bases; junction bases not matched to a gene: 10. Germline V gene data show CDR1 as WSHSY and CDR2 as SAAADI. This CDR3 is built from 15 residues. The CDR3, as DNA: TGCGCCAGCAGACACACAGGGGCCAAAAACAATGAGCAGTTCTTC. Protein sequence: CASRHTGAKNNEQFF.

The chain is built from TRBV7-6 and TRBJ2-5, with D unresolved. The CDR3 is made up of 13 amino acids. Germline CDR1 SGHVS, CDR2 FNYEAQ. Trimming removed 1 base from V and 6 bases from J, with 9 bases in between. In DNA form, the CDR3 reads TGTGCCAGCAGCTTAGGGGCTTTACAGACCCAGTACTTC. Translated: CASSLGALQTQYF.